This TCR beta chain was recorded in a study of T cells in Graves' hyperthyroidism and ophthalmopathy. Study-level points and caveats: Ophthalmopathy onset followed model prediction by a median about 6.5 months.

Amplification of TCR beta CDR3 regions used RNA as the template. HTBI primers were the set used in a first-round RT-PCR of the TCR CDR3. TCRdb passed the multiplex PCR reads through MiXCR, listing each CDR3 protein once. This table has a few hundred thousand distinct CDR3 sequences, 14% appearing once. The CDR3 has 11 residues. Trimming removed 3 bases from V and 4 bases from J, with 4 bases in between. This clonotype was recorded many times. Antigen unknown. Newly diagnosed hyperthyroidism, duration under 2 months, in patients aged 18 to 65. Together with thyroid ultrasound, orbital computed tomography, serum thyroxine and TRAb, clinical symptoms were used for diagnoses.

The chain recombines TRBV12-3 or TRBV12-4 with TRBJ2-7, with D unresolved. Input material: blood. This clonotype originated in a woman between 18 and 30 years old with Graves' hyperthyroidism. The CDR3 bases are TGTGCCAGCAGTTTGCTGTACGAGCAGTACTTC. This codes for CASSLLYEQYF.